These 10 T cell receptor beta chains share one sample of origin, sequenced in a study of CD4 and CD8 cells across lung adenocarcinoma regions. Using its own MiXCR run on the PCR reads, TCRdb lists one record per CDR3 protein. Of 2,000 to 2,500 distinct CDR3 sequences listed, around 49% are singletons. The sequenced sample was CD4+ T cells from the center of a lung tumor. The receptors shown here come from a female donor with lung adenocarcinoma. The CD4 and CD8 labels of this study may be unreliable.

V gene TRBV4-1 combines with J gene TRBJ2-4; D gene uncertain. Germline V gene sequence: CDR1 MGHRA, CDR2 YSYEKL. The ends were cut back, 4 bases at V and 0 bases at J, with 16 bases in the middle. This CDR3 is built from 17 residues. The CDR3 is CASSPLLEVLAKNIQYF. The DNA of the CDR3 is TGCGCCAGCAGCCCCCTTCTTGAAGTACTAGCCAAAAACATTCAGTACTTC.

A few counts support this clonotype. This chain uses TRBV10-2 with TRBJ2-1, with 8 bases lining up with TRBD2. Trimming took 3 bases from V and 8 from J; bases not matched to a gene: 9. Germline lookup yields CDR1 WSHSY and CDR2 SAAADI. This CDR3 is 15 amino acids long. This CDR3 reads CASSDGGLGLDEQFF. In DNA, the CDR3 is TGCGCCAGCAGTGATGGGGGACTAGGGTTGGATGAGCAGTTCTTC.

This clonotype qualifies as large (0.1 to 1%). The chain links TRBV6-1 to TRBJ1-1; 9 positions agree with TRBD1. The CDR3 has 15 amino acids. CDR1 is MNHNS and CDR2 is SASEGT in the germline V gene. Unmatched junction bases numbered 10, after V lost 6 bases and J lost 5 bases. CDR3 nucleotides: TGTGCCAGCAGAAATGAACAGGGGGCAGGAACTGAAGCTTTCTTT. Its translation: CASRNEQGAGTEAFF.

The rearrangement links TRBV6-1 to TRBJ2-5; TRBD1 matches 7 bases. Per germline, CDR1 MNHNS and CDR2 SASEGT. The ends lost 10 bases at V and 2 bases at J; junction bases unmatched: 10. The CDR3 has 14 amino acids. The CDR3 sequence: CATIRDSKQETQYF. Here the CDR3 DNA reads TGTGCCACAATACGGGACAGCAAACAAGAGACCCAGTACTTC.

This clonotype is classed as large (0.1 to 1%). The chain recombines TRBV27 with TRBJ2-5; D is possibly TRBD1 (6 bases). Trimming cost V 5 bases and J 4 bases, with 11 bases left between them. Germline assignment: CDR1 MNHEY and CDR2 SMNVEV (reference sequence). The CDR3 runs 13 residues. The DNA of the CDR3 is TGTGCCAGCAGTATACAGGGAGTAGAGACCCAGTACTTC. It codes for CASSIQGVETQYF.

By sample share, this clonotype is large. The chain employs TRBV6-1 and TRBJ2-3; D possibly corresponds to TRBD2 (7 bases). The CDR3 consists of 15 residues. The germline gives CDR1 MNHNS, CDR2 SASEGT. With 1 base removed from V and 4 bases from J, the gap between germline ends came to 12 bases. CDR3 nucleotide sequence: TGTGCCAGCAGTGAAGAGGCGGGGGCCCCAGATACGCAGTATTTT. Translated: CASSEEAGAPDTQYF.

This clonotype was seen a handful of times. The chain links TRBV6-5 to TRBJ2-4; weak D call: TRBD1 (5 bases). The closer fit of TRBJ2-7 to the DNA end suggests the J call may be wrong. Germline CDR1 MNHEY, CDR2 SVGAGI. The CDR3 runs to 14 residues. The CDR3 is CASSYSETAYEQYF. The CDR3, as DNA: TGTGCCAGCAGTTACTCAGAGACAGCCTACGAGCAGTACTTC.

In the case of this clonotype: Its ends do not fully match the called genes, so a read error is possible. This chain connects TRBV6-1 to TRBJ2-3; tentatively, D is TRBD1 (6 bases). The end of the DNA is better explained by TRBJ2-7, so the J call may be wrong. CDR1 and CDR2 (germline): MNHNS, SASEGT. This CDR3 spans 15 amino acids. DNA for the CDR3: TGTGCCAGGAGTGAAGGCGCCAGGGGTGCAGATACGCAGTACTTC. Encoded protein: CARSEGARGADTQYF.

This clonotype is termed large. The chain employs TRBV27 and TRBJ1-1, with D unclear. This CDR3 region has 13 residues. CDR1 MNHEY and CDR2 SMNVEV come from the germline V gene (reference sequence). Trimming pared 2 bases from V and 0 bases from J, leaving 4 bases between. The CDR3 spells CASSLTLNTEAFF. DNA of the CDR3: TGTGCCAGCAGTTTAACCCTGAACACTGAAGCTTTCTTT.

This clonotype is termed large. The rearrangement links TRBV6-1 to TRBJ1-2; D gene uncertain. CDR1 is MNHNS and CDR2 is SASEGT in the germline V gene. Trimming took off 7 bases at V and 8 bases at J, with 17 bases between the two ends. The CDR3 covers 13 residues. The CDR3 DNA follows: TGTGCCAGCATGATCGGGTCCTCCGGCGGCTACACCTTC. This encodes CASMIGSSGGYTF.